This T cell receptor (beta chain) emerged from a study of blood T cell repertoires in COVID-19. Study in general: Collection of acute and convalescent COVID-19 samples took place in the United States, Italy and Spain.

Original handling: Counts of nucleated cells, estimated from reference gene primer amplification, were obtained. The assay was immunoSEQ multiplex PCR, and TCRdb's table has in-frame clones only and misses some. D and trimming come from the DNA, and the V and J calls and clone size come from that table. This sample has over 300,000 clones, with about 90% found just once. The CDR3 loop spans 15 amino acids. Germline CDR1 and CDR2: MDHEN and SYDVKM. Trimming at V came to 5 bases and at J to 5 bases, leaving 6 bases not matched to a gene. Specimen: peripheral blood. The rearrangement links TRBV28 to TRBJ1-6, with 7 bases lining up with TRBD1. The source of this sequence is a man in his forties with acute or convalescent COVID-19. This CDR3 is CASSRRDSDNSPLHF. In DNA form, the CDR3 reads TGTGCCAGCAGTCGACGGGACAGCGATAATTCACCCCTCCACTTT.